A selection of T cell receptor beta chains follows, all from one sample in a study of blood T cells in healthy people across ages. TCRdb redid the calling of the 5' RACE reads with MiXCR, one entry per CDR3 protein. The data hold about 720,000 distinct CDR3 sequences, with 20% to 25% observed a single time. Sequenced input: blood. These receptor sequences come from a man aged 65 to 79 in good health. Each CDR3 is given with its conserved first and last residue. D genes are given only for firm matches. Clone size is given for some rows only: seen once, a few or many times, or a class if the clone is expanded.

j_call v_call clone_size d_call cdr3_aa cdr3_nt
TRBJ2-3 TRBV7-2 - TRBD1 CASSQDRGRSTDTQYF TGTGCCAGCAGCCAAGACAGGGGGCGGTCCACAGATACGCAGTATTTT
TRBJ2-1 TRBV29-1 few TRBD2 CSVEDTAGVYNEQFF TGCAGCGTTGAAGATACAGCGGGAGTCTACAATGAGCAGTTCTTC
TRBJ2-7 TRBV2 few - CASRTVYEQYF TGTGCCAGCAGGACAGTCTACGAGCAGTACTTC
TRBJ2-7 TRBV7-6 - - CASGEGGQGYEQYF TGTGCCAGCGGTGAAGGAGGGCAGGGTTACGAGCAGTACTTC
TRBJ2-4 TRBV6-6 - - CASSLRGASKNIQYF TGTGCCAGCAGCCTAAGGGGCGCTTCCAAAAACATTCAGTACTTC
TRBJ2-1 TRBV11-3 - TRBD2 CASSLFGRSASYNEQFF TGTGCCAGCAGCTTGTTCGGGAGGAGTGCCTCCTACAATGAGCAGTTCTTC
TRBJ2-1 TRBV28 - - CASSTPGRPSSYNEQFF TGTGCCAGCAGTACGCCGGGACGCCCGAGCTCCTACAATGAGCAGTTCTTC
TRBJ1-3 TRBV7-6 - - CASSSRGQSGNIIYF TGTGCCAGCAGCTCCCGGGGTCAGTCTGGAAACATCATATATTTT
TRBJ2-7 TRBV28 - TRBD2 CASTKGTSGGWDSYEQYF TGTGCCAGCACAAAAGGGACTAGCGGGGGCTGGGACTCCTACGAGCAGTACTTC
TRBJ2-5 TRBV4-1 few TRBD2 CASSQDMGAGASQETQYF TGCGCCAGCAGCCAAGATATGGGAGCGGGGGCGTCCCAAGAGACCCAGTACTTC
TRBJ2-7 TRBV20-1 - TRBD2 CSVASGGAYEQYF TGCAGTGTAGCTAGCGGGGGGGCCTACGAGCAGTACTTC
TRBJ2-1 TRBV20-1 few - CSARSRTGRDNEQFF TGCAGTGCTAGATCTAGGACCGGTCGGGACAATGAGCAGTTCTTC
TRBJ2-7 TRBV11-2 - TRBD1 CASTSTGNSYEQYF TGTGCCAGCACTTCGACAGGGAACTCCTACGAGCAGTACTTC